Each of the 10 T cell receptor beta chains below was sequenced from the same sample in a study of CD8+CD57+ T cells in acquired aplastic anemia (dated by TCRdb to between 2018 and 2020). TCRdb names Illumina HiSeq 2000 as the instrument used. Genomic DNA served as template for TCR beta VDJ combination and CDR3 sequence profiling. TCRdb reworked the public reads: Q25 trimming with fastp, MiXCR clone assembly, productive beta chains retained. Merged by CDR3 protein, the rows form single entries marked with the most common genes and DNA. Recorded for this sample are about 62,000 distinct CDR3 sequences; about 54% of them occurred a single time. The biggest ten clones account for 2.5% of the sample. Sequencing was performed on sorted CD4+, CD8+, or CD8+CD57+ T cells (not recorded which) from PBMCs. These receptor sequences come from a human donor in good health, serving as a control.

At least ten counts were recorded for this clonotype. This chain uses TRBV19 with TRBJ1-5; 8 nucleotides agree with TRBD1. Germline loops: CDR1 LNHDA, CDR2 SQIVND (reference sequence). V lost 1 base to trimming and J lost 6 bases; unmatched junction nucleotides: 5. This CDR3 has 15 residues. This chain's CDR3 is CASSIGQGASQPQHF. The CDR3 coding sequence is TGTGCCAGTAGTATAGGTCAGGGGGCAAGTCAGCCCCAGCATTTT. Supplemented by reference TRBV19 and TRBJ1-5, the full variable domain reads DGGITQSPKYLFRKEGQNVTLSCEQNLNHDAMYWYRQDPGQGLRLIYYSQIVNDFQKGDIAEGYSVSREKKESFPLTVTSAQKNPTAFYLCASSIGQGASQPQHFGDGTRLSIL.

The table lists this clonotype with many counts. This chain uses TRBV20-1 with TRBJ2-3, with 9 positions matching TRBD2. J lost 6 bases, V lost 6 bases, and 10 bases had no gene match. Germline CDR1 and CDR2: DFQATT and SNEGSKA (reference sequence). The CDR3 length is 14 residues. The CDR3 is CSAALAGRGDTQYF. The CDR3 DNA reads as TGCAGTGCAGCACTAGCGGGCCGAGGGGATACGCAGTATTTT.

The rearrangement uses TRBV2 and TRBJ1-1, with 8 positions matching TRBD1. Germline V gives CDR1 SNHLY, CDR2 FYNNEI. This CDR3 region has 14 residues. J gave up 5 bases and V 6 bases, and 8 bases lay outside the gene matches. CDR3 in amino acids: CASRTGVGWTEAFF. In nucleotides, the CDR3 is TGTGCCAGCAGGACAGGGGTAGGATGGACTGAAGCTTTCTTT.

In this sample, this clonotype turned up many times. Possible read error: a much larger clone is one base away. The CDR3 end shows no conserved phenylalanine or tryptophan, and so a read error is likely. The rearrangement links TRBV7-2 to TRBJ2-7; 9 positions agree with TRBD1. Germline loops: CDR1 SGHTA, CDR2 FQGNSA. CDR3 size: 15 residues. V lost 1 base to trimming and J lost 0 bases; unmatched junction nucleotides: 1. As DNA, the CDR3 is TGTGCCAGCAGCTTAGGACAGGGGGTCTCCTACGAGCAGTACTCC. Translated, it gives CASSLGQGVSYEQYS.

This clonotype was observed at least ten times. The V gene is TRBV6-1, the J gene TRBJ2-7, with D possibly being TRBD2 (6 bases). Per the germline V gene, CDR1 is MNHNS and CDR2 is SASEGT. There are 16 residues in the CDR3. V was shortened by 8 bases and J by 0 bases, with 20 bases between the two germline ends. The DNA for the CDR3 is TGTGCCAGCGATTCTCCCCTAGCGCTTAGCTCCTACGAGCAGTACTTC. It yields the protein CASDSPLALSSYEQYF.

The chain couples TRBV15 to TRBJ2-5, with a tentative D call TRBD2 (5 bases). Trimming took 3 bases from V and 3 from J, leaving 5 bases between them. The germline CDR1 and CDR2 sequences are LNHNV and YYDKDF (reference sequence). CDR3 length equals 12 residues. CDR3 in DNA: TGTGCCACCAGCAGCGGGGAAGAGACCCAGTACTTC. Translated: CATSSGEETQYF.

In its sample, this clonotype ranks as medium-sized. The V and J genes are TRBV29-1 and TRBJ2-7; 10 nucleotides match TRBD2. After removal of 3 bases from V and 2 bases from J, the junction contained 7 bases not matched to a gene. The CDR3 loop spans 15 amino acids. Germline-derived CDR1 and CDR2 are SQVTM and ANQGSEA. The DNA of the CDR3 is TGCAGCGTTGAGGGGCTAGCGGGAGAAACCTACGAGCAGTACTTC. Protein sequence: CSVEGLAGETYEQYF.

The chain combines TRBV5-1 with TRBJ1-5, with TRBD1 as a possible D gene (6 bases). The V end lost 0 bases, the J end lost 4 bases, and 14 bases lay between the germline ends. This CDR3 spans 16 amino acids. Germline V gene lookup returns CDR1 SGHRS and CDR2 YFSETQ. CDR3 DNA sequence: TGCGCCAGCAGCTTGGGCGGGGGGGGCAGGAATCAGCCCCAGCATTTT. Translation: CASSLGGGGRNQPQHF.

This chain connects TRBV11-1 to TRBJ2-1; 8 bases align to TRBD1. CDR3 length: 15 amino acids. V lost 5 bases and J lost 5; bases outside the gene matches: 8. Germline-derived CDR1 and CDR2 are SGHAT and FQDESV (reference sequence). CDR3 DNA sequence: TGTGCCAGCAGCGAGGGGACAGGACCCAACAATGAGCAGTTCTTC. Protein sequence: CASSEGTGPNNEQFF.

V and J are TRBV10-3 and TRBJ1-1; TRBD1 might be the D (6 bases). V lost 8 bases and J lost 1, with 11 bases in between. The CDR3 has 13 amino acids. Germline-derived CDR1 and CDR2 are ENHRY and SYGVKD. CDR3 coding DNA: TGTGCCATCGGGGGACACCAGAACACTGAAGCTTTCTTT. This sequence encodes CAIGGHQNTEAFF.